This T cell receptor beta chain was profiled in a study of OX40 agonist ivuxolimab in advanced cancers. Sequenced by immunoSEQ multiplex PCR; TCRdb stores in-frame clones only, minus some. The sample has over 45,000 clones, more than 85% seen once. The sample in question was CD4+ or CD8+ T cells sorted from blood, obtained in a trial of the OX40 agonist ivuxolimab. This TCR derives from an adult with an advanced solid tumor such as melanoma, head and neck, liver or kidney cancer.

CDR3 DNA: TGTGCCAGCAGCTTAGATTTGGGCGGAGGGGTCTACAATGAGCAGTTCTTC. Amino acids: CASSLDLGGGVYNEQFF. The chain employs TRBV11-3 and TRBJ2-1, with D perhaps matching TRBD2 (6 bases). Per the germline V gene, CDR1 is SGHNT and CDR2 is YENEEA. The CDR3 has 17 residues. Trimming stripped 0 bases from V and 3 bases from J, with 15 bases between.